This is a list of T cell receptor beta chains from one sample in a study of T cells in narcolepsy. Here immunoSEQ multiplex PCR was the method, and the copy in TCRdb shows in-frame clones only, minus some. This table has just under 30,000 clones, 70% to 90% appearing once. The sample was memory (CD45RA-) CD4+ T cells from blood. These receptors were taken from a human donor in good health. Each CDR3 is given with its conserved first and last residue. A D gene is named only where the DNA matches it firmly. The size of a clone is reported for some rows only, either as once, few or many, or as a class for expanded clones.

j_call: TRBJ1-1; v_call: TRBV6-6; d_call: -; clone_size: -; cdr3_aa: CASSYWGNTEAFF; cdr3_nt: TGTGCCAGCAGTTACTGGGGGAACACTGAAGCTTTCTTT
j_call: TRBJ2-3; v_call: TRBV14; d_call: -; clone_size: once; cdr3_aa: CASSQLRGRRGTDTQYF; cdr3_nt: TGTGCCAGCAGCCAGTTACGAGGCAGGAGAGGCACAGATACGCAGTATTTT
j_call: TRBJ2-5; v_call: TRBV13; d_call: -; clone_size: -; cdr3_aa: CASSFGQGGFGETQYF; cdr3_nt: TGTGCCAGCAGCTTCGGTCAGGGAGGATTCGGAGAGACCCAGTACTTC
j_call: TRBJ1-1; v_call: TRBV6-5; d_call: -; clone_size: -; cdr3_aa: CASSPLDRYTEAFF; cdr3_nt: TGTGCCAGCAGTCCACTTGACAGGTACACTGAAGCTTTCTTT
j_call: TRBJ2-6; v_call: TRBV7-2; d_call: -; clone_size: -; cdr3_aa: CASSLVGAGFRSGANVLTF; cdr3_nt: TGTGCCAGCAGCTTAGTTGGGGCGGGTTTCCGCTCTGGGGCCAACGTCCTGACTTTC
j_call: TRBJ1-6; v_call: TRBV28; d_call: -; clone_size: -; cdr3_aa: CASSKRTPPSPLHF; cdr3_nt: TGTGCCAGCAGTAAACGGACACCACCTTCACCCCTCCACTTT
j_call: TRBJ1-5; v_call: TRBV6-5; d_call: -; clone_size: -; cdr3_aa: CASRPTGGNQPQHF; cdr3_nt: TGTGCCAGCCGACCGACAGGCGGCAATCAGCCCCAGCATTTT
j_call: TRBJ2-7; v_call: TRBV5-1; d_call: TRBD1; clone_size: -; cdr3_aa: CASSLPTGLEQYF; cdr3_nt: TGCGCCAGCAGCTTGCCGACAGGGCTCGAGCAGTACTTC
j_call: TRBJ2-5; v_call: TRBV2; d_call: -; clone_size: -; cdr3_aa: CASSEPLVSAAEETQYF; cdr3_nt: TGTGCCAGCAGTGAACCCCTGGTTTCGGCAGCGGAAGAGACCCAGTACTTC
j_call: TRBJ2-6; v_call: TRBV28; d_call: TRBD2; clone_size: once; cdr3_aa: CASSTKLAGASGANVLTF; cdr3_nt: TGTGCCAGCAGTACCAAACTAGCGGGAGCCTCTGGGGCCAACGTCCTGACTTTC
j_call: TRBJ2-7; v_call: TRBV19; d_call: TRBD1; clone_size: -; cdr3_aa: CASSSRQGDYEQYF; cdr3_nt: TGTGCCAGTAGTTCGCGACAGGGAGACTACGAGCAGTACTTC
j_call: TRBJ1-1; v_call: TRBV11-2; d_call: -; clone_size: -; cdr3_aa: CASSLRGTEAFF; cdr3_nt: TGTGCCAGCAGCTTAAGGGGGACTGAAGCTTTCTTT
j_call: TRBJ1-1; v_call: TRBV27; d_call: TRBD1; clone_size: -; cdr3_aa: CASRLLGQGMNTEAFF; cdr3_nt: TGTGCCAGCAGGCTACTTGGACAGGGGATGAACACTGAAGCTTTCTTT
j_call: TRBJ1-1; v_call: TRBV5-1; d_call: TRBD1; clone_size: -; cdr3_aa: CASSLLQGVPEAFF; cdr3_nt: TGCGCCAGCAGCTTGCTCCAGGGGGTACCTGAAGCTTTCTTT
j_call: TRBJ1-5; v_call: TRBV19; d_call: -; clone_size: -; cdr3_aa: CASTGSSVVQPQHF; cdr3_nt: TGTGCCAGTACCGGGAGCAGCGTGGTGCAGCCCCAGCATTTT
j_call: TRBJ2-2; v_call: TRBV11-3; d_call: -; clone_size: -; cdr3_aa: CASSLARTGELFF; cdr3_nt: TGTGCCAGCAGCTTAGCGCGGACCGGGGAGCTGTTTTTT
j_call: TRBJ2-2; v_call: TRBV19; d_call: -; clone_size: -; cdr3_aa: CASTLTGWSGAGELFF; cdr3_nt: TGTGCCAGTACCCTTACAGGGTGGAGCGGGGCCGGGGAGCTGTTTTTT
j_call: TRBJ1-1; v_call: TRBV19; d_call: -; clone_size: -; cdr3_aa: CASSIDREAFF; cdr3_nt: TGTGCCAGTAGTATAGATCGAGAGGCTTTCTTT
j_call: TRBJ1-2; v_call: TRBV28; d_call: -; clone_size: -; cdr3_aa: CASTIRANYGYTF; cdr3_nt: TGTGCCAGCACCATTAGGGCGAACTATGGCTACACCTTC
j_call: TRBJ1-5; v_call: TRBV7-7; d_call: TRBD1; clone_size: once; cdr3_aa: CASSSLGQNSNQPQHF; cdr3_nt: TGTGCTAGCAGCTCACTGGGACAGAATAGCAATCAGCCCCAGCATTTT
j_call: TRBJ1-2; v_call: TRBV7-2; d_call: -; clone_size: -; cdr3_aa: CASSWGLDYGHTF; cdr3_nt: TGTGCCAGCAGCTGGGGGTTGGACTATGGCCACACCTTC
j_call: TRBJ1-3; v_call: TRBV18; d_call: TRBD1; clone_size: -; cdr3_aa: CASSSSTGSGNTIYF; cdr3_nt: TGTGCCAGCTCATCTTCGACAGGGTCGGGAAACACCATATATTTT
j_call: TRBJ1-1; v_call: TRBV30; d_call: -; clone_size: -; cdr3_aa: CAWSVWGTNTEAFF; cdr3_nt: TGTGCCTGGAGTGTTTGGGGAACGAACACTGAAGCTTTCTTT
j_call: TRBJ2-5; v_call: TRBV7-2; d_call: TRBD2; clone_size: -; cdr3_aa: CASSVAPTSGRGGTQYF; cdr3_nt: TGTGCCAGCAGCGTCGCACCGACTAGCGGGAGGGGAGGGACCCAGTACTTC
j_call: TRBJ2-7; v_call: TRBV18; d_call: -; clone_size: few; cdr3_aa: CASSPPVGYEQYF; cdr3_nt: TGTGCCAGCTCACCACCGGTCGGATACGAGCAGTACTTC
j_call: TRBJ2-6; v_call: TRBV27; d_call: -; clone_size: -; cdr3_aa: CATLLYSGANVLTF; cdr3_nt: TGTGCCACCCTGCTGTACTCTGGGGCCAACGTCCTGACTTTC
j_call: TRBJ2-3; v_call: TRBV19; d_call: TRBD1; clone_size: -; cdr3_aa: CASWDRTGSPDTQYF; cdr3_nt: TGTGCCAGTTGGGACAGGACAGGGTCCCCAGATACGCAGTATTTT
j_call: TRBJ1-1; v_call: TRBV7-3; d_call: -; clone_size: -; cdr3_aa: CASSLTPPNTEAFF; cdr3_nt: TGTGCCAGCAGCTTAACACCGCCGAACACTGAAGCTTTCTTT
j_call: TRBJ1-2; v_call: TRBV6-1; d_call: -; clone_size: -; cdr3_aa: CASSEAGSEGYGYTF; cdr3_nt: TGTGCCAGCAGTGAGGCGGGATCGGAGGGATATGGCTACACCTTC
j_call: TRBJ2-6; v_call: TRBV6-4; d_call: -; clone_size: -; cdr3_aa: CASSARTASSGANVLTF; cdr3_nt: TGTGCCAGCAGTGCTCGGACAGCGAGCTCTGGGGCCAACGTCCTGACTTTC
j_call: TRBJ1-4; v_call: TRBV5-1; d_call: -; clone_size: -; cdr3_aa: CASSWDLNEKLFF; cdr3_nt: TGCGCCAGCAGCTGGGACCTTAATGAAAAACTGTTTTTT
j_call: TRBJ1-1; v_call: TRBV27; d_call: -; clone_size: -; cdr3_aa: CASSLSGLGTEAFF; cdr3_nt: TGTGCCAGCAGTTTATCAGGCTTGGGCACTGAAGCTTTCTTT
j_call: TRBJ1-1; v_call: TRBV5-5; d_call: TRBD1; clone_size: -; cdr3_aa: CASSDGTGERNTEAFF; cdr3_nt: TGTGCCAGCAGCGATGGGACAGGGGAACGGAACACTGAAGCTTTCTTT
j_call: TRBJ1-1; v_call: TRBV30; d_call: -; clone_size: -; cdr3_aa: CAWSMLGNTEAFF; cdr3_nt: TGTGCCTGGAGTATGTTGGGGAACACTGAAGCTTTCTTT
j_call: TRBJ2-3; v_call: TRBV28; d_call: -; clone_size: once; cdr3_aa: CASSLIGSPTDTQYF; cdr3_nt: TGTGCCAGCAGTTTGATAGGCTCCCCCACAGATACGCAGTATTTT
j_call: TRBJ2-2; v_call: TRBV6-1; d_call: TRBD1; clone_size: once; cdr3_aa: CASRHRQGNTGELFF; cdr3_nt: TGTGCCAGCCGACACCGACAGGGGAACACCGGGGAGCTGTTTTTT
j_call: TRBJ2-6; v_call: TRBV5-1; d_call: TRBD2; clone_size: -; cdr3_aa: CASSSRTSGNPLTSGANVLTF; cdr3_nt: TGCGCCAGCAGCTCCCGGACTAGCGGGAACCCCTTAACCTCTGGGGCCAACGTCCTGACTTTC
j_call: TRBJ2-7; v_call: TRBV5-4; d_call: -; clone_size: -; cdr3_aa: CASSGIRASEQYF; cdr3_nt: TGTGCCAGTTCAGGGATCCGCGCGTCTGAGCAGTACTTC
j_call: TRBJ1-2; v_call: TRBV28; d_call: -; clone_size: -; cdr3_aa: CASRRGHNYGYTF; cdr3_nt: TGTGCCAGCAGGCGAGGACATAACTATGGCTACACCTTC
j_call: TRBJ1-4; v_call: TRBV7-9; d_call: TRBD1; clone_size: -; cdr3_aa: CASSLGGQGATNEKLFF; cdr3_nt: TGTGCCAGCAGCTTAGGTGGTCAGGGGGCAACTAATGAAAAACTGTTTTTT
j_call: TRBJ1-5; v_call: TRBV4-3; d_call: -; clone_size: -; cdr3_aa: CASSPTTRNQPQHF; cdr3_nt: TGCGCCAGCAGCCCTACGACGAGAAATCAGCCCCAGCATTTT
j_call: TRBJ2-1; v_call: TRBV11-3; d_call: -; clone_size: -; cdr3_aa: CASSLGPVGAEQFF; cdr3_nt: TGTGCCAGCAGCTTAGGTCCCGTGGGGGCTGAGCAGTTCTTC
j_call: TRBJ2-7; v_call: TRBV7-2; d_call: -; clone_size: -; cdr3_aa: CASSSGTGHYLQYF; cdr3_nt: TGTGCCAGCAGCTCCGGGACGGGGCACTACCTGCAGTACTTC
j_call: TRBJ2-7; v_call: TRBV25-1; d_call: TRBD1; clone_size: few; cdr3_aa: CASSPVNRGAYEQYF; cdr3_nt: TGTGCCAGCAGTCCTGTAAACAGGGGGGCCTACGAGCAGTACTTC
j_call: TRBJ2-7; v_call: TRBV5-1; d_call: -; clone_size: once; cdr3_aa: CASRFNAADSYEQYF; cdr3_nt: TGCGCCAGCAGATTTAACGCGGCAGACTCCTACGAGCAGTACTTC
j_call: TRBJ2-1; v_call: TRBV6-6; d_call: TRBD2; clone_size: -; cdr3_aa: CASSYSGTSVYNEQFF; cdr3_nt: TGTGCCAGCAGTTACTCCGGGACTAGCGTTTACAATGAGCAGTTCTTC
j_call: TRBJ2-5; v_call: TRBV2; d_call: -; clone_size: -; cdr3_aa: CASRLNLLQETQYF; cdr3_nt: TGTGCCAGCAGGCTCAACCTACTGCAAGAGACCCAGTACTTC
j_call: TRBJ2-7; v_call: TRBV10-3; d_call: TRBD2; clone_size: few; cdr3_aa: CAISEFLAAYEQYF; cdr3_nt: TGTGCCATCAGTGAATTTCTAGCGGCCTACGAGCAGTACTTC
j_call: TRBJ1-6; v_call: TRBV6-6; d_call: -; clone_size: -; cdr3_aa: CASTLSQGSGSPLHF; cdr3_nt: TGTGCCAGCACCTTATCTCAGGGAAGCGGTTCACCCCTCCACTTT
j_call: TRBJ1-3; v_call: TRBV5-1; d_call: -; clone_size: -; cdr3_aa: CASSLEGGNTIYF; cdr3_nt: TGCGCCAGCAGCTTGGAGGGAGGAAACACCATATATTTT
j_call: TRBJ1-1; v_call: TRBV11-2; d_call: -; clone_size: -; cdr3_aa: CASSLAADATFF; cdr3_nt: TGTGCCAGCAGCTTAGCGGCGGACGCGACTTTCTTT